This T cell receptor beta chain is from a study of blood T cell repertoires in COVID-19. Across the whole study: T cells, B-cell-depleted T cells, or PBMCs provided the cDNA or gDNA that served as material.

The method was immunoSEQ multiplex PCR; TCRdb's version includes in-frame clones alone and lacks a portion of them. The sample lists approximately 100,000 clones, less than 85% occurring once. V was clipped by 3 bases and J by 2 bases; unmatched bases: 12. The CDR3 runs 19 residues. CDR1 and CDR2 from the germline V gene are SGDLS and YYNGEE. This receptor was taken from a man older than 75 with acute or convalescent COVID-19. J is TRBJ2-3 and V is TRBV9; TRBD2 aligns across 13 bases. The sample comprised peripheral blood. The CDR3 DNA reads as TGTGCCAGCAGCGGACTTACTAGCGGGAGGGGGGCCACCACAGATACGCAGTATTTT. It specifies CASSGLTSGRGATTDTQYF.